Sequencing of this TCR beta chain was carried out in a study of blood T cell repertoires in COVID-19. About the research overall: There were acute and convalescent COVID-19 samples, and they came from the United States, Italy and Spain. T cells, B-cell-depleted T cells, or PBMCs supplied cDNA or gDNA.

The CDR3 extends over 19 amino acids. Germline V gives CDR1 MRHNA, CDR2 SNTAGT. V was shortened by 0 bases and J by 0 bases, with 18 bases between the two germline ends. Using immunoSEQ multiplex PCR, the repertoire was profiled, and TCRdb retains in-frame clones only, with some absent. This sample has some 250,000 clones, with 60% to 75% found just once. The sequence derives from an elderly woman with acute or convalescent COVID-19. The chain combines TRBV6-4 with TRBJ1-5; TRBD1 is a possible D gene (6 bases). Input material: peripheral blood. The CDR3 is CASSDSTTSDRNSNQPQHF. The DNA for the CDR3 is TGTGCCAGCAGTGACTCGACTACCTCGGACAGAAATAGCAATCAGCCCCAGCATTTT.